This is a list of T cell receptor beta chains from one sample in a study of untreated major depressive disorder. Produced via immunoSEQ multiplex PCR; TCRdb's table is partial and in-frame only. The sample holds under 15,000 clones; about 90% are singletons and the top ten take about 0.86%. The sequenced sample consisted of CD4+ T cells from PBMCs. These receptor sequences come from a man younger than 45 with major depressive disorder. The CDR3 runs from the conserved cysteine through the conserved F or W. The order of the fields is J gene, clone size, D gene, V gene, CDR3 protein, CDR3 DNA. The D gene is left open where the match is weak. For some rows the clone size is stated as once, few or many, or as a class when expanded; others skip it.

>TRBJ1-5|-|TRBD1|TRBV30
CAWGQGGQPQHF
TGTGCCTGGGGACAGGGAGGTCAGCCCCAGCATTTT
>TRBJ1-2|-|TRBD1|TRBV2
CASSPGTGGRGYGYTF
TGTGCCAGCAGTCCCGGGACAGGGGGCCGGGGCTATGGCTACACCTTC
>TRBJ1-1|-|-|TRBV29-1
CSLTLGGGTEAFF
TGCAGCTTGACCCTGGGCGGGGGCACTGAAGCTTTCTTT
>TRBJ1-1|once|-|TRBV7-9
CASSFPGVVGEAFF
TGTGCCAGCAGCTTTCCAGGGGTGGTGGGTGAAGCTTTCTTT
>TRBJ2-7|-|-|TRBV11-2
CASSSAGLLYEQYF
TGTGCCAGCAGCTCAGCCGGTCTTCTTTACGAGCAGTACTTC
>TRBJ2-4|-|TRBD1|TRBV28
CASSLWSNRGKVKNIQYF
TGTGCCAGCAGTTTATGGTCGAACAGGGGAAAGGTCAAAAACATTCAGTACTTC
>TRBJ2-5|-|TRBD2|TRBV19
CASSVRAGAYQETQYF
TGTGCCAGTAGTGTCAGAGCGGGGGCCTATCAAGAGACCCAGTACTTC
>TRBJ2-7|-|-|TRBV21-1
CASSKNDSAYEQYF
TGTGCCAGCAGCAAAAACGACAGCGCCTACGAGCAGTACTTC
>TRBJ2-3|-|-|TRBV5-1
CASSGGDSYTDTQYF
TGCGCCAGCAGCGGTGGGGACTCGTACACAGATACGCAGTATTTT
>TRBJ2-1|-|-|TRBV4-1
CASSQLTTERHEQFF
TGCGCCAGCAGCCAACTGACGACGGAAAGGCATGAGCAGTTCTTC
>TRBJ1-1|few|-|TRBV7-8
CASSLQVTLNTEAFF
TGTGCCAGCAGTCTACAGGTGACATTGAACACTGAAGCTTTCTTT
>TRBJ2-7|few|-|TRBV2
CASSETGYEQYF
TGTGCCAGCAGTGAAACCGGGTACGAGCAGTACTTC
>TRBJ2-3|once|-|TRBV30
CAWSVDSRGTDTQYF
TGTGCCTGGAGTGTAGACAGTAGGGGCACAGATACGCAGTATTTT
>TRBJ2-5|-|TRBD1|TRBV5-1
CASSPGDRAGETQYF
TGCGCCAGCAGCCCAGGGGACAGGGCCGGGGAGACCCAGTACTTC
>TRBJ1-5|-|-|TRBV6-1
CASRGGHVSNQPQHF
TGTGCCAGCAGGGGGGGACACGTTAGCAATCAGCCCCAGCATTTT
>TRBJ2-2|-|-|TRBV18
CASSRDTGELFF
TGTGCCAGCTCACGGGACACCGGGGAGCTGTTTTTT
>TRBJ2-7|-|-|TRBV27
CASSSGTVAYEQYF
TGTGCCAGCAGCTCCGGGACGGTTGCCTACGAGCAGTACTTC
>TRBJ1-2|-|-|TRBV30
CASGNYGYTF
TGTGCCTCGGGAAACTATGGCTACACCTTC
>TRBJ1-2|-|-|TRBV5-6
CASSWGRGAGGYTF
TGTGCCAGCAGCTGGGGTAGGGGGGCCGGTGGCTACACCTTC
>TRBJ2-5|-|TRBD2|TRBV5-1
CASSRTSGQETQYF
TGCGCCAGCAGCAGGACTAGCGGGCAAGAGACCCAGTACTTC
>TRBJ1-4|-|-|TRBV28
CASSLSGWEKLFF
TGTGCCAGCAGTTTGAGTGGCTGGGAAAAACTGTTTTTT
>TRBJ1-3|-|-|TRBV6-1
CASSEFHSKDTIYF
TGTGCCAGCAGTGAATTTCACAGCAAAGACACCATATATTTT
>TRBJ1-1|-|-|TRBV5-1
CASSLLSGASMNTEAFF
TGCGCCAGCAGCTTACTCTCGGGAGCCAGCATGAACACTGAAGCTTTCTTT
>TRBJ2-7|-|-|TRBV7-5
CARSLRASEGNIVEQYF
TGTGCCAGAAGCTTAAGGGCTAGTGAAGGAAACATAGTCGAGCAGTACTTC
>TRBJ1-2|few|-|TRBV19
CASSLGTNLNYGYTF
TGTGCCAGTAGTCTCGGGACAAACCTTAACTATGGCTACACCTTC
>TRBJ1-5|-|-|TRBV30
CAWRPNQPQHF
TGTGCCTGGAGACCGAATCAGCCCCAGCATTTT
>TRBJ2-3|-|-|TRBV11-2
CASSLAHSTSDTQYF
TGTGCCAGCAGCTTAGCGCACAGTACTTCAGATACGCAGTATTTT
>TRBJ2-3|-|-|TRBV19
CASSILLAPDTQYF
TGTGCCAGTAGTATATTGTTAGCCCCAGATACGCAGTATTTT
>TRBJ1-2|few|-|TRBV27
CATIQTQDRGYTF
TGTGCCACCATACAAACTCAAGACCGTGGCTACACCTTC
>TRBJ2-1|once|TRBD1|TRBV7-3
CASSPDRVNEQFF
TGTGCCAGCAGCCCCGACAGGGTCAATGAGCAGTTCTTC
>TRBJ2-3|-|-|TRBV18
CASSSIAGDTQYF
TGTGCCAGCTCGTCCATTGCAGGAGATACGCAGTATTTT
>TRBJ2-7|-|-|TRBV5-6
CASSLVGVAYEQYF
TGTGCCAGCAGCTTGGTGGGGGTGGCCTACGAGCAGTACTTC
>TRBJ1-5|-|-|TRBV5-8
CASSYGIGGNQPQHF
TGTGCCAGCAGCTATGGCATTGGCGGCAATCAGCCCCAGCATTTT
>TRBJ2-5|-|-|TRBV5-4
CASSLIRERQETQYF
TGTGCCAGCAGCTTGATACGGGAGAGGCAAGAGACCCAGTACTTC
>TRBJ2-3|once|-|TRBV4-2
CASSLGDSTDTQYF
TGTGCCAGCAGCCTAGGGGACTCCACAGATACGCAGTATTTT
>TRBJ1-3|few|TRBD1|TRBV11-2
CASSPDRGNTIYF
TGTGCCAGCAGCCCGGACAGGGGAAACACCATATATTTT
>TRBJ2-6|-|-|TRBV28
CASRGQSSGANVLTF
TGTGCCAGCCGCGGTCAGTCCTCTGGGGCCAACGTCCTGACTTTC
>TRBJ1-2|once|-|TRBV5-5
CASSLVYVEQGGYGYTF
TGTGCCAGCAGCTTGGTTTATGTCGAACAGGGAGGGTATGGCTACACCTTC
>TRBJ2-3|-|-|TRBV6-1
CASRWDTWTQYF
TGTGCCAGCAGATGGGACACCTGGACGCAGTATTTT
>TRBJ2-1|-|-|TRBV5-1
CASSLDGQGSDEQFF
TGCGCCAGCAGCTTGGATGGGCAGGGTTCCGATGAGCAGTTCTTC
>TRBJ2-7|-|TRBD1|TRBV6-1
CASSGDRSSYEQYF
TGTGCCAGCAGTGGGGACAGGAGCTCCTACGAGCAGTACTTC
>TRBJ2-5|-|TRBD2|TRBV11-2
CASSLDWTSGGVIQYF
TGTGCCAGCAGCTTAGATTGGACTAGCGGGGGAGTTATCCAGTACTTC
>TRBJ2-2|-|TRBD2|TRBV5-1
CASSLGAGGFTGELFF
TGCGCCAGCAGCTTGGGGGCCGGGGGGTTCACCGGGGAGCTGTTTTTT
>TRBJ2-3|few|TRBD1|TRBV9
CASSAGTVTDTQYF
TGTGCCAGCAGCGCCGGGACAGTTACAGATACGCAGTATTTT
>TRBJ2-7|-|TRBD1|TRBV2
CASSPGTGSYEQYF
TGTGCCAGCAGCCCCGGGACAGGGTCCTACGAGCAGTACTTC
>TRBJ1-1|-|-|TRBV7-3
CASSASSGTEAFF
TGTGCCAGCAGCGCCTCATCAGGGACTGAAGCTTTCTTT
>TRBJ2-5|once|-|TRBV5-1
CASSLTSTGETQYF
TGCGCCAGCAGCTTGACTAGCACAGGAGAGACCCAGTACTTC
>TRBJ2-5|once|-|TRBV5-1
CASSLAQETQYF
TGCGCCAGCAGCTTGGCCCAAGAGACCCAGTACTTC
>TRBJ1-4|once|-|TRBV7-2
CASSYDVNEKLFF
TGTGCCAGCAGTTACGACGTAAACGAAAAACTGTTTTTT
>TRBJ1-5|-|-|TRBV7-6
CASSIRGDQPQHF
TGTGCCAGCAGCATCCGGGGGGATCAGCCCCAGCATTTT
>TRBJ2-7|-|-|TRBV30
CAWSALDRNGQYF
TGTGCCTGGAGTGCCCTTGACAGGAACGGGCAGTACTTC
>TRBJ2-5|-|-|TRBV5-1
CASSFNREIQETQYF
TGCGCCAGCAGCTTCAACAGGGAGATACAAGAGACCCAGTACTTC
>TRBJ1-1|-|-|TRBV5-1
CASTPGWGNTEAFF
TGCGCCAGTACACCGGGGTGGGGGAACACTGAAGCTTTCTTT
>TRBJ1-4|-|-|TRBV9
CASSVGIDATNEKLFF
TGTGCCAGCAGCGTGGGGATCGACGCAACTAATGAAAAACTGTTTTTT
>TRBJ1-5|-|-|TRBV7-9
CASSLGFDQPQHF
TGTGCCAGCAGCTTAGGGTTTGATCAGCCCCAGCATTTT
>TRBJ2-7|-|TRBD1|TRBV5-1
CASRPGQGEKEQYF
TGCGCCAGCAGGCCGGGACAGGGGGAGAAAGAGCAGTACTTC